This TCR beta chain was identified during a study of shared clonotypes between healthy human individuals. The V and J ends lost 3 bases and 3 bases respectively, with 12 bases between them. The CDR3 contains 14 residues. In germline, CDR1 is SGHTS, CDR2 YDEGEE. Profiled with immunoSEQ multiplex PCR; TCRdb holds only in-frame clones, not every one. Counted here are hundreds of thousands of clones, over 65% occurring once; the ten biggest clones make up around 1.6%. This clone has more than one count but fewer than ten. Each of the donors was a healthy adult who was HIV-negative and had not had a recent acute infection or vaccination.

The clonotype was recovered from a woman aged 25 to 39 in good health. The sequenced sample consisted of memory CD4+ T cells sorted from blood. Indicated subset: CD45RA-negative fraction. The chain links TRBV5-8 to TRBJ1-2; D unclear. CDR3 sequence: CASSSWGLDYGYTF. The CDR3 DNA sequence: TGTGCCAGCAGCTCTTGGGGTCTGGACTATGGCTACACCTTC. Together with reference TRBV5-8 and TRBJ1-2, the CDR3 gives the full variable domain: EAGVTQSPTHLIKTRGQQATLRCSPISGHTSVYWYQQALGLGLQFLLWYDEGEERNRGNFPPRFSGRQFPNYSSELNVNALELEDSALYLCASSSWGLDYGYTFGSGTRLTVV.